This T cell receptor (beta chain) was found in a study of T cell changes during pregnancy in multiple sclerosis. V lost 4 bases and J 6 bases, leaving 16 bases between the germline ends. The length of the CDR3 is 15 residues. Germline assignment: CDR1 MGHRA and CDR2 YSYEKL. Data came from immunoSEQ multiplex PCR; TCRdb stores just in-frame clones and leaves some out. The data hold fewer than 80,000 clones, with around 89% observed a single time. The chain uses TRBV4-1 and TRBJ2-1; D perhaps matches TRBD1 (6 bases). The receptor comes from a female donor in good health, enrolled as a control in a pregnancy study. The specimen was peripheral blood, collected in the first trimester of pregnancy. The CDR3 sequence is CASSPEPGAGNEQFF. The CDR3 DNA reads as TGCGCCAGCAGCCCTGAACCAGGGGCGGGCAATGAGCAGTTCTTC.